Detailed here is one T cell receptor beta chain. These data come from a study of cytomegalovirus exposure and HLA in healthy donors. CDR1 and CDR2 from the germline V gene are LNHDA and SQIVND (reference sequence). The CDR3 is 13 residues long. V lost 7 bases and J lost 7; bases outside the gene matches: 6. Only in-frame clones appear in the TCRdb table, and some are missing; sequencing was by immunoSEQ multiplex PCR. The table lists about 280,000 clones, roughly 88% of them singletons. This sequence joins TRBV19 and TRBJ1-5, with TRBD1 matching 8 bases. Specimen: PBMCs. The source is a woman aged 18-35 years in good health and CMV-seronegative. The DNA for the CDR3 is TGTGCCAGTAAACTACAGGGGGGACAGCCCCAGCATTTT. Residues: CASKLQGGQPQHF.